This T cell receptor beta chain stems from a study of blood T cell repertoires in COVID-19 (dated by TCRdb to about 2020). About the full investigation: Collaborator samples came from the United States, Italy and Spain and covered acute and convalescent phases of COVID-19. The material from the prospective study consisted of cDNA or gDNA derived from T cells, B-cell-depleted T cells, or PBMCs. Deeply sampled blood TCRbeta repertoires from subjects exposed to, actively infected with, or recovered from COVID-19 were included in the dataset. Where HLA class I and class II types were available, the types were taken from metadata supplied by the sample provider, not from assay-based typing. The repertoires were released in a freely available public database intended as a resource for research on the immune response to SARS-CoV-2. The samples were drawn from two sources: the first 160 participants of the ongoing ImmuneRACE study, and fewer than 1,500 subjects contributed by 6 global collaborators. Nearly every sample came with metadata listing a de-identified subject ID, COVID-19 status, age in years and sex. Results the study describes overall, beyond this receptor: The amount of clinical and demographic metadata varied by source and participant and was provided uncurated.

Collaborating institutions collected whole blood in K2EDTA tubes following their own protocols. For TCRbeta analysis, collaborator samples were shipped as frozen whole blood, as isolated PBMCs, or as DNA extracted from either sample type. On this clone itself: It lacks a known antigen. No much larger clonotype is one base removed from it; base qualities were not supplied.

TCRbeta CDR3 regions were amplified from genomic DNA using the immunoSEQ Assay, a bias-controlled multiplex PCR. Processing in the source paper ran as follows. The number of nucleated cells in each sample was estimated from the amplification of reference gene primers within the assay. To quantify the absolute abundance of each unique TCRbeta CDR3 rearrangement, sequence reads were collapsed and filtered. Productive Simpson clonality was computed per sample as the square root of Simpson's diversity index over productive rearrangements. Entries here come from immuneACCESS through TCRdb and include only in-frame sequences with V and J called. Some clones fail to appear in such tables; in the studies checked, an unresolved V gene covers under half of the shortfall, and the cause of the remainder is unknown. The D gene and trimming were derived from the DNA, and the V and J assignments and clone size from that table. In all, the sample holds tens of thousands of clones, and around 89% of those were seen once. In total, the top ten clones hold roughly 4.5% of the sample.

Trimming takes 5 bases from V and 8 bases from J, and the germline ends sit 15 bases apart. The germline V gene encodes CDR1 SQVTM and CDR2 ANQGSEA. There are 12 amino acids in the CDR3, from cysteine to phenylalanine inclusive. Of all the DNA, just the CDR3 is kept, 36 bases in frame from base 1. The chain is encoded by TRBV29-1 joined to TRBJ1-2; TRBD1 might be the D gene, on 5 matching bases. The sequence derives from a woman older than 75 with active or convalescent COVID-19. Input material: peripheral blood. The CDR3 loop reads CSVRVGDGGYTF. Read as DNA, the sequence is TGCAGCGTTCGGGTAGGGGATGGGGGCTACACCTTC.